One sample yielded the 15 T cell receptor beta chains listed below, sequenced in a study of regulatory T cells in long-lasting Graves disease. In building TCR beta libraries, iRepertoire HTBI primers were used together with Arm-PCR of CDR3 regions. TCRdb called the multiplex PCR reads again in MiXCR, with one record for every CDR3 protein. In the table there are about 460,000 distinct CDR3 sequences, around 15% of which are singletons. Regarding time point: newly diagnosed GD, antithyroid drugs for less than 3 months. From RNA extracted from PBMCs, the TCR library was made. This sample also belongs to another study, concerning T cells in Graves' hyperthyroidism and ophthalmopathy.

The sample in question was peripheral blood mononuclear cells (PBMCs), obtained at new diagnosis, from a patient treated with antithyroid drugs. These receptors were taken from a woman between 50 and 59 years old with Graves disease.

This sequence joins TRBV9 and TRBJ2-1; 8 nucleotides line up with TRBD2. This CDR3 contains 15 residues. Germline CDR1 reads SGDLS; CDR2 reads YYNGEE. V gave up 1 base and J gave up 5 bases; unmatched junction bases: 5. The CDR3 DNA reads TGTGCCAGCAGCGTAAGGAGCGGGAGTCACAATGAGCAGTTCTTC. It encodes CASSVRSGSHNEQFF.

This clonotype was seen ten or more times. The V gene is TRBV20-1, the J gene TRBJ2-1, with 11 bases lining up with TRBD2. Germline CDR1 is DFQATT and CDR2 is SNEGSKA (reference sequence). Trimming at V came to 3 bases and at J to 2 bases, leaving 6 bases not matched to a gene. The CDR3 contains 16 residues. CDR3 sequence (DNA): TGCAGTGCTAGGGGACTAGCGGCCATCCCCTACAATGAGCAGTTCTTC. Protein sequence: CSARGLAAIPYNEQFF.

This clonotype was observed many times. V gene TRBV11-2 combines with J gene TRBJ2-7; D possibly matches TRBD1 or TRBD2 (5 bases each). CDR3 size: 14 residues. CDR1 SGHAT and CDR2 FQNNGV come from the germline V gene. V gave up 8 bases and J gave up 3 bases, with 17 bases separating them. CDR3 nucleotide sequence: TGTGCCAGCCGTCGGCCGGGACCTATCTACGAGCAGTACTTC. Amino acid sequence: CASRRPGPIYEQYF.

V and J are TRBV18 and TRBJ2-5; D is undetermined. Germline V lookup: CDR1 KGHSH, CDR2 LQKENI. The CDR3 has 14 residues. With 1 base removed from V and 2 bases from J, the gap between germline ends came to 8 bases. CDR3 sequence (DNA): TGTGCCAGCTCACCACGCTCAGAACAAGAGACCCAGTACTTC. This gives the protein CASSPRSEQETQYF.

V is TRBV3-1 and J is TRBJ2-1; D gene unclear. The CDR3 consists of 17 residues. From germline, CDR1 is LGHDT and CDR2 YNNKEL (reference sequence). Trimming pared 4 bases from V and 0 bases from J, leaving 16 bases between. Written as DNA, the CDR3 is TGTGCCAGCAGCCGCGGATCCAGACTGAGCTCCTACAATGAGCAGTTCTTC. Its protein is CASSRGSRLSSYNEQFF.

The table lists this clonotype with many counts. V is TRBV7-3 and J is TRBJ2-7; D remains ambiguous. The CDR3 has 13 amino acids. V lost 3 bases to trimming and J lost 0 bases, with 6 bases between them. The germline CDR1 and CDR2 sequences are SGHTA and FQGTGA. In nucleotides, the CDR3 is TGTGCCAGCAGCTTCCAGGACTCCTACGAGCAGTACTTC. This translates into CASSFQDSYEQYF.

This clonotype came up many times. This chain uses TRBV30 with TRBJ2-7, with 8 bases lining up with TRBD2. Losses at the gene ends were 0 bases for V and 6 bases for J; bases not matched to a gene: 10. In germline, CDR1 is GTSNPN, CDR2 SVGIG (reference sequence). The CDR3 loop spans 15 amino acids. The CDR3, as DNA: TGTGCCTGGAGTGTACTCTCCGGGAGGGCCGGCGAGCAGTACTTC. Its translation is CAWSVLSGRAGEQYF.

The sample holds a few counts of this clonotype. The CDR3 region is CSATGTNQPQHF. Here the CDR3 DNA reads TGCAGTGCCACAGGGACGAATCAGCCCCAGCATTTT. The chain uses TRBV20-1 and TRBJ1-5; D may be TRBD1 (6 bases). Germline CDR1 reads DFQATT; CDR2 reads SNEGSKA (reference sequence). Trimming pared 6 bases from V and 4 bases from J, leaving 10 bases between. The CDR3 is made up of 12 amino acids.

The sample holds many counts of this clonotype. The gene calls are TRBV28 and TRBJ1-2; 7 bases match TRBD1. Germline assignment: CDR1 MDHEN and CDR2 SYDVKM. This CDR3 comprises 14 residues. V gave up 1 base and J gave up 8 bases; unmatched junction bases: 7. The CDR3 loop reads CASSLSDRAEGYTF. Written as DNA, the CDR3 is TGTGCCAGCAGTTTATCAGACAGGGCAGAGGGCTACACCTTC.

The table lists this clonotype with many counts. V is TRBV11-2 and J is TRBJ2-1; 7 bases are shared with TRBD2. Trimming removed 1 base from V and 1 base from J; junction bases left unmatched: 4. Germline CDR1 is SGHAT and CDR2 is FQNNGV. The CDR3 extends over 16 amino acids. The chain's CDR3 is CASSLVRGVSYNEQFF. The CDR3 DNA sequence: TGTGCCAGCAGCTTAGTTCGGGGGGTGTCCTACAATGAGCAGTTCTTC. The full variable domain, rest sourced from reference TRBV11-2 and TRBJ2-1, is EAGVAQSPRYKIIEKRQSVAFWCNPISGHATLYWYQQILGQGPKLLIQFQNNGVVDDSQLPKDRFSAERLKGVDSTLKIQPAKLEDSAVYLCASSLVRGVSYNEQFFGPGTRLTVL.

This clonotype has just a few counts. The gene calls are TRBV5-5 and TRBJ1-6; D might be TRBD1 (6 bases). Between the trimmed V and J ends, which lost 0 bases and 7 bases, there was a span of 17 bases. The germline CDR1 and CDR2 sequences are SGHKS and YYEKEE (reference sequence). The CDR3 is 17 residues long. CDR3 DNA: TGTGCCAGCAGCTTGGCGTGGGGGACACGGAGGAATTCACCCCTCCACTTT. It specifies CASSLAWGTRRNSPLHF.

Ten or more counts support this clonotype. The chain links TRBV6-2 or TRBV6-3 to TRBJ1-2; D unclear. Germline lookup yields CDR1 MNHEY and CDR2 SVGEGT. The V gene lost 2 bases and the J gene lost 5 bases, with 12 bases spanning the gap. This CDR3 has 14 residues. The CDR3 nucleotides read TGTGCCAGCAGTTACGGGCCGCAGGATTATGGCTACACCTTC. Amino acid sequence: CASSYGPQDYGYTF.

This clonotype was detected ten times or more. CDR3 in amino acids: CASSPGWGNIQYF. DNA of the CDR3: TGTGCCAGCAGCCCAGGGTGGGGAAACATTCAGTACTTC. The genes are TRBV11-2 and TRBJ2-4; maybe TRBD1 (5 bases). The CDR3 length is 13 residues. The V gene lost 5 bases and the J gene lost 6 bases, with 11 bases spanning the gap. The germline V gene has CDR1 SGHAT and CDR2 FQNNGV.

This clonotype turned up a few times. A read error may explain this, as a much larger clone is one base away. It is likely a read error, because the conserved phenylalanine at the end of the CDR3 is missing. CDR3 sequence reads: CASMGHLNTEAFL. CDR3 coding DNA: TGTGCCAGCATGGGACATTTGAACACTGAAGCTTTCCTT. This chain connects TRBV28 to TRBJ1-1; tentatively, D is TRBD1 (6 bases). V was cut by 7 bases and J by 0 bases, with 9 bases left in between. CDR3 size: 13 residues. In germline, CDR1 is MDHEN, CDR2 SYDVKM.

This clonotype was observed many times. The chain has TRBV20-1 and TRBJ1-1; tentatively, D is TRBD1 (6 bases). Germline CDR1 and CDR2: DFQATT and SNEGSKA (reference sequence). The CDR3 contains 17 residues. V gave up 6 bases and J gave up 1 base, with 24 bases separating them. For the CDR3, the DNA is TGCAGTGCCCCGAATTTGGCACCGGGACAACCGAACACTGAAGCTTTCTTT. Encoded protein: CSAPNLAPGQPNTEAFF.